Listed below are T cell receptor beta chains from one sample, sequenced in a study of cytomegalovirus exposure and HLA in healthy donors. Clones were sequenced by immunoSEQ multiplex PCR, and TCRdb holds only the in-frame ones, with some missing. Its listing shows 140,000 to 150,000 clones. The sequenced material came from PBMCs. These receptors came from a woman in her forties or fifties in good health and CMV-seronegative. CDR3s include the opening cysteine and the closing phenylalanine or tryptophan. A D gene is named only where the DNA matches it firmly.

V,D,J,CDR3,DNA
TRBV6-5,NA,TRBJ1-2,CASSYRVGAYGYTF,TGTGCCAGCAGTTACAGGGTGGGGGCCTATGGCTACACCTTC
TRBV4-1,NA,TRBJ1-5,CASSPPGNNQPQHF,TGCGCCAGCAGCCCCCCGGGAAACAATCAGCCCCAGCATTTT
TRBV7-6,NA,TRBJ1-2,CASSLGPSYGYTF,TGTGCCAGCAGCTTGGGCCCTTCCTATGGCTACACCTTC
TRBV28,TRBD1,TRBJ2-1,CASSWSWDRVDNEQFF,TGTGCCAGCAGTTGGTCGTGGGACAGGGTGGACAATGAGCAGTTCTTC
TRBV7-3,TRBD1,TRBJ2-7,CASSLVGTARDEQYF,TGTGCCAGCAGCTTAGTGGGGACAGCGAGGGACGAGCAGTACTTC
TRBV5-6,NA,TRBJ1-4,CASRRTSNEKLFF,TGTGCCAGCAGGCGGACAAGCAATGAAAAACTGTTTTTT
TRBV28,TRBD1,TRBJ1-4,CASSLSRDRGYNEKLFF,TGTGCCAGCAGTTTGTCCCGGGACAGGGGATATAATGAAAAACTGTTTTTT
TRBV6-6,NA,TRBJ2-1,CASNSGGSGEQFF,TGTGCCAGCAACTCCGGAGGGAGCGGTGAGCAGTTCTTC
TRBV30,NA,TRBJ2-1,CAWGLRGEQFF,TGTGCCTGGGGCCTGAGGGGGGAGCAGTTCTTC
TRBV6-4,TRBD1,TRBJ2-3,CASSEGQGADTQYF,TGTGCCAGCAGTGAGGGACAGGGCGCCGATACGCAGTATTTT
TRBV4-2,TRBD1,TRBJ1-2,CASSQTGQGYGYTF,TGTGCCAGCAGCCAAACAGGACAGGGTTATGGCTACACCTTC
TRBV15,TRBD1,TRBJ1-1,CATSRGQGAVTEAFF,TGTGCCACCAGCAGAGGACAGGGGGCGGTCACTGAAGCTTTCTTT
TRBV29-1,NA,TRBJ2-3,CSVESPQEGWTDTQYF,TGCAGCGTTGAAAGTCCCCAGGAGGGGTGGACAGATACGCAGTATTTT
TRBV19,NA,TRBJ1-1,CASSSVYGVVNTEAFF,TGTGCCAGTAGTAGTGTGTACGGGGTGGTGAACACTGAAGCTTTCTTT
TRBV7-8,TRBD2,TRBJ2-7,CASSLSSRGVPSYEQYF,TGTGCCAGCAGCTTAAGTTCCCGGGGGGTGCCCTCCTACGAGCAGTACTTC
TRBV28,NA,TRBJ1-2,CASSLSLNYGYTF,TGTGCCAGCAGTTTATCCCTCAACTATGGCTACACCTTC
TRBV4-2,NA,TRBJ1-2,CASSQEPLPNYGYTF,TGTGCCAGCAGCCAAGAACCACTTCCTAACTATGGCTACACCTTC
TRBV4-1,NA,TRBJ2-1,CASSPGALTPNEQFF,TGCGCCAGCAGCCCAGGGGCTCTCACCCCCAATGAGCAGTTCTTC
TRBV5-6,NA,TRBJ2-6,CASSSPTQGANVLTF,TGTGCCAGCAGCTCCCCCACCCAGGGGGCCAACGTCCTGACTTTC
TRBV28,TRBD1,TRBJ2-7,CASSFFDRGDEQYF,TGTGCCAGCAGTTTCTTCGACAGGGGGGACGAGCAGTACTTC
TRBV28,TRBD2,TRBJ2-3,CASSPLAGGTDTQYF,TGTGCCAGCAGTCCCTTAGCGGGGGGCACAGATACGCAGTATTTT
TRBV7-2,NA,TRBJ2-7,CASSSLGGSYEQYF,TGTGCCAGCAGTTCTTTAGGGGGTTCCTACGAGCAGTACTTC
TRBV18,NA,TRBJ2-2,CASSPKQNTNTGELFF,TGTGCCAGCTCGCCTAAACAGAATACGAACACCGGGGAGCTGTTTTTT
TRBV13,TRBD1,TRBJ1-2,CASSIGQGNGYTF,TGTGCCAGCAGCATCGGACAGGGGAATGGCTACACCTTC
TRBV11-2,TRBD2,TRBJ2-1,CASSSLAGAVDEQFF,TGTGCCAGCAGCTCGCTAGCGGGAGCAGTGGATGAGCAGTTCTTC
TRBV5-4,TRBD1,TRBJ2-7,CASSFGTGVYEQYF,TGTGCCAGCAGCTTTGGGACAGGGGTGTACGAGCAGTACTTC
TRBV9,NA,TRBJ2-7,CASSVGPSGQAYEQYF,TGTGCCAGCAGCGTCGGCCCCTCGGGACAAGCCTACGAGCAGTACTTC
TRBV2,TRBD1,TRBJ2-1,CASSTGAYNEQFF,TGTGCCAGCAGCACAGGGGCCTACAATGAGCAGTTCTTC
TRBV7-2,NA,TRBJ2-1,CASSNRRGEGNEQFF,TGTGCCAGCAGCAACCGTAGGGGGGAGGGGAATGAGCAGTTCTTC
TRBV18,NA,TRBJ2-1,CASSPRGVYNEQFF,TGTGCCAGCTCACCACGCGGAGTCTACAATGAGCAGTTCTTC
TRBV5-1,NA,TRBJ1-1,CASSPTDRNTEAFF,TGCGCCAGCAGCCCGACGGACAGGAACACTGAAGCTTTCTTT
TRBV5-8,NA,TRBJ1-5,CASSFAGHSNQPQHF,TGTGCCAGCAGCTTTGCGGGTCATAGCAATCAGCCCCAGCATTTT
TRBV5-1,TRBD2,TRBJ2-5,CASSLGSGGAEETQYF,TGCGCCAGCAGCTTGGGTAGCGGGGGGGCCGAGGAGACCCAGTACTTC